The 10 T cell receptor beta chains reported below all come from one sample, sequenced in a study of T cell repertoires in cytomegalovirus infection. TCRdb processed the reads anew with MiXCR; each CDR3 protein has one entry. The table includes over 250,000 distinct CDR3 sequences, 20% to 25% detected once. Their antigens remain unidentified. The sample here was cultured PBMCs, taken from culture after CMV antigen stimulation. The source is a human donor in good health (CMV status not recorded). Some clones in this sample may be carry-over from other donors' samples.

The chain couples TRBV18 to TRBJ2-1; possibly TRBD2 for D (6 bases). Germline-derived CDR1 and CDR2 are KGHSH and LQKENI. The V gene lost 11 bases and the J gene lost 6 bases, with 14 bases spanning the gap. This CDR3 has 12 residues. For the CDR3, the DNA is TGTGCCGCGGGGTCCCAGGGCAATGAGCAGTTCTTC. Its translation: CAAGSQGNEQFF.

This chain links TRBV7-2 with TRBJ1-1, with D possibly matching TRBD1 (6 bases). The CDR3 spans 15 residues. V lost 5 bases to trimming and J lost 1 base, with 14 bases between them. CDR1 is SGHTA and CDR2 is FQGNSA in the germline V gene. For the CDR3, the DNA is TGTGCCAGCAGCCAAGTAGACAGGCCGAACACTGAAGCTTTCTTT. The encoded protein is CASSQVDRPNTEAFF.

The count of this clonotype is one. Mismatch with germline at one junction end may stem from a read error. This chain joins TRBV12-3 or TRBV12-4 and TRBJ2-2; 10 bases map to TRBD1. The CDR3 covers 15 residues. For the CDR3, the DNA is TGTGCCAACAGTTTAGGGGGACAGGGGACCGGGGAGCTGTTTTTT. Translation gives CANSLGGQGTGELFF.

The rearrangement uses TRBV7-6 and TRBJ2-5, with 7 bases matching TRBD2. Looked up from germline, CDR1 is SGHVS and CDR2 is FNYEAQ. The ends lost 3 bases at V and 4 bases at J; junction bases unmatched: 8. The CDR3 consists of 15 residues. The CDR3 DNA sequence: TGTGCCAGCAGCTTCGGCGGGAGAGGAGGAGAGACCCAGTACTTC. It translates to CASSFGGRGGETQYF.

The chain links TRBV7-9 to TRBJ1-2; TRBD1 is a possible D gene (6 bases). Between the trimmed V and J ends, which lost 5 bases and 3 bases, there was a span of 13 bases. Germline V lookup: CDR1 SEHNR, CDR2 FQNEAQ (reference sequence). The CDR3 is 14 amino acids. The CDR3 region is CASSHGGPDYGYTF. Written as DNA, the CDR3 is TGTGCCAGCAGCCATGGGGGGCCAGACTATGGCTACACCTTC.

The table lists this clonotype with many counts. The V gene is TRBV6-6, the J gene TRBJ2-7, with 8 bases fitting TRBD1. The germline gives CDR1 MNHNY, CDR2 SVGAGI (reference sequence). The CDR3 sequence is 15 residues long. V was clipped by 6 bases and J by 0 bases; unmatched bases: 7. The CDR3 spells CASSPGQGSSYEQYV. The CDR3 DNA reads as TGTGCCAGCAGCCCCGGACAGGGAAGCTCCTACGAGCAGTACGTC.

This clonotype appeared once. CDR3 nucleotides: TGTGCCAGCCGCCGAAGCTCAGTCCAGAACACCGGGGAGCTGTTTTTT. Amino acids: CASRRSSVQNTGELFF. The chain uses TRBV7-2 and TRBJ2-2, with unresolved D. Between the trimmed V and J ends, which lost 8 bases and 1 base, there was a span of 17 bases. This CDR3 has 16 amino acids. Germline CDR1 reads SGHTA; CDR2 reads FQGNSA.

V usage is TRBV6-5 and J usage is TRBJ1-2; possible D gene TRBD1, 6 bases. V lost 6 bases, J lost 7 bases, and 9 bases lay in between. The CDR3 covers 11 residues. CDR1 and CDR2 (germline): MNHEY, SVGAGI. The CDR3 sequence is CASRTGAGYTF. CDR3 DNA sequence: TGTGCCAGCAGGACGGGGGCTGGCTACACCTTC.

This chain connects TRBV6-8 to TRBJ2-7, with a tentative D call TRBD1 (6 bases). CDR3 length: 14 residues. Germline V gene sequence: CDR1 MNHGY, CDR2 SAAAGT. V lost 6 bases, J lost 2 bases, and 14 bases lay in between. The CDR3 loop is CASRATGEPYEQYV. The CDR3 DNA follows: TGTGCCAGCAGGGCGACAGGCGAGCCCTACGAGCAGTACGTC.

This clonotype was detected only a few times. The V gene is TRBV7-2, the J gene TRBJ1-6; D may be TRBD1 (5 bases). The CDR3 length is 15 residues. The V gene lost 5 bases and the J gene lost 8 bases, with 16 bases spanning the gap. Germline assignment: CDR1 SGHTA and CDR2 FQGNSA. The CDR3 is CASSREGSADSPLHF. In DNA form, the CDR3 reads TGTGCCAGCAGCCGAGAGGGGTCTGCGGATTCACCCCTCCACTTT.